This entry lists 10 T cell receptor beta chains sequenced from one sample in a study of cytomegalovirus exposure and HLA in healthy donors. The PCR had 60 Vbeta and 13 Jbeta primers. Profiling relied on immunoSEQ multiplex PCR, and the TCRdb table lists in-frame clones only, not all of them. Among tens of thousands of clones listed, approximately 86% were seen once. Sequencing was performed on PBMCs. The receptors originated from a man aged 25-40 years in good health and CMV-seropositive.

The rearrangement uses TRBV4-1 and TRBJ2-3; 8 positions agree with TRBD1. Germline loops: CDR1 MGHRA, CDR2 YSYEKL. The CDR3 runs to 15 residues. Unmatched junction bases numbered 10, after V lost 6 bases and J lost 5 bases. The DNA of the CDR3 is TGCGCCAGCAGTTGGACAGGGAGCAGAGGAGATACGCAGTATTTT. This translates into CASSWTGSRGDTQYF.

CDR3 protein: CASSFRALNTEAFF. The DNA for the CDR3 is TGTGCCAGCAGCTTCAGGGCGTTGAACACTGAAGCTTTCTTT. The genes are TRBV5-6 and TRBJ1-1; a possible D gene is TRBD1 (5 bases). Germline values: CDR1 SGHDT, CDR2 YYEEEE. The CDR3 has 14 amino acids. Trimming removed 2 bases at V and 0 bases at J, with 8 bases between.

The rearrangement joins TRBV19 to TRBJ2-7; 9 bases are a match to TRBD1. Germline V gene lookup returns CDR1 LNHDA and CDR2 SQIVND (reference sequence). Trimming took 5 bases from V and 0 from J; bases not matched to a gene: 8. The CDR3 sequence is 16 residues long. CDR3 loop: CASSATGGTRSYEQYF. CDR3 bases: TGTGCCAGTAGTGCGACAGGGGGAACGCGCTCCTACGAGCAGTACTTC.

This chain joins TRBV7-9 and TRBJ1-1; D unclear. V was cut by 5 bases and J by 6 bases, with 19 bases left in between. The CDR3 is 15 amino acids. From germline, CDR1 is SEHNR and CDR2 FQNEAQ (reference sequence). In DNA form, the CDR3 reads TGTGCCAGCAGCCAAGTTTCAGGTGTCGGCTCTGAAGCTTTCTTT. Its translation: CASSQVSGVGSEAFF.

The DNA of the CDR3 is TGTGCCAGCAGCCCTAGACTAGCGGGACCAAATGAGCAGTTCTTC. Protein sequence: CASSPRLAGPNEQFF. The genes are TRBV9 and TRBJ2-1; the match to TRBD2 covers 11 bases. Per the germline V gene, CDR1 is SGDLS and CDR2 is YYNGEE. The V and J ends lost 4 bases and 7 bases, in that order; junction bases with no gene match: 7. This CDR3 has 15 residues.

The chain combines TRBV5-5 with TRBJ2-7, with 7 bases fitting TRBD1. Germline V CDR1 and CDR2: SGHKS, YYEKEE (reference sequence). V dropped 5 bases and J dropped 0; count of bases not matched to a gene: 8. The CDR3 length is 15 residues. This chain's CDR3 is CASRFGTANSYEQYF. CDR3 DNA sequence: TGTGCCAGCAGATTTGGGACAGCAAACTCCTACGAGCAGTACTTC.

This chain links TRBV29-1 with TRBJ2-5, with D perhaps matching TRBD1 (6 bases). The CDR3 has 15 residues. Germline-derived CDR1 and CDR2 are SQVTM and ANQGSEA. V was trimmed by 2 bases and J by 4 bases, leaving 17 bases between them. CDR3 sequence (DNA): TGCAGCGTTGAACGTTGGCAGGGGACCGCAGAGACCCAGTACTTC. The encoded protein is CSVERWQGTAETQYF.

The chain has TRBV7-9 and TRBJ2-3; D gene uncertain. The CDR3 loop spans 14 amino acids. The germline CDR1 and CDR2 sequences are SEHNR and FQNEAQ (reference sequence). V dropped 0 bases and J dropped 2 bases, with 6 bases sitting between them. The CDR3: CASSLAPLTDTQYF. The DNA for the CDR3 is TGTGCCAGCAGCTTAGCCCCCCTCACAGATACGCAGTATTTT.

CDR3 DNA: TGTGCCAGCATCCCCGGAGGGAGCCGGGAGGGCCGTTTGCAAGATACGCAGTATTTT. Amino acids: CASIPGGSREGRLQDTQYF. The rearrangement links TRBV27 to TRBJ2-3; 8 nucleotides match TRBD2. Germline CDR1 and CDR2: MNHEY and SMNVEV (reference sequence). The length of the CDR3 is 19 residues. Germline trimming cut 7 bases from V and 5 bases from J; bases unmatched to any gene: 23.

This clone was found once. The rearrangement joins TRBV19 to TRBJ1-3; TRBD1 matches 7 bases. From germline, CDR1 is LNHDA and CDR2 SQIVND (reference sequence). J lost 3 bases, V lost 5 bases, and 7 bases had no gene match. The length of the CDR3 is 15 residues. In DNA form, the CDR3 reads TGTGCCAGTAGTCCACGTAGGGACAGTGGAAACACCATATATTTT. Its translation: CASSPRRDSGNTIYF. Combining the CDR3 with reference TRBV19 and TRBJ1-3 gives the whole variable domain DGGITQSPKYLFRKEGQNVTLSCEQNLNHDAMYWYRQDPGQGLRLIYYSQIVNDFQKGDIAEGYSVSREKKESFPLTVTSAQKNPTAFYLCASSPRRDSGNTIYFGEGSWLTVV.